The T cell receptor beta chain under discussion was sequenced for a study of PD-1 blockade in classical Hodgkin lymphoma. Whole-study findings and limits: Newly diagnosed patients reportedly had lower baseline TCR diversity than healthy donors. Causes of the repertoire differences remain undefined, possibly disease activity or prior therapy.

A note on this clone: The antigen is unknown.

Time point given: newly diagnosed, previously untreated cHL patient sample. After thawing, PBMCs were subjected to magnetic negative selection to isolate CD8+ T cells. It was PBMCs in newly diagnosed, untreated classical Hodgkin lymphoma that served as comparison. The protocol was immunoSEQ multiplex PCR, while the TCRdb copy is restricted to in-frame clones and leaves out a portion. The data show about 21,000 clones, with about 87% seen just once and over 6% held by the top ten. The CDR3 contains 15 residues. V dropped 6 bases and J dropped 3 bases, with 15 bases sitting between them. Germline values: CDR1 SGHVS, CDR2 FQNEAQ.

Sequenced: CD8+ T cells from blood. This receptor was identified in a human donor with classical Hodgkin lymphoma. The rearrangement links TRBV7-8 to TRBJ2-1, with D maybe TRBD2 (6 bases). CDR3 residues: CASRSRDWGYNEQFF. CDR3 coding DNA: TGTGCCAGCAGATCTCGGGACTGGGGCTACAATGAGCAGTTCTTC.